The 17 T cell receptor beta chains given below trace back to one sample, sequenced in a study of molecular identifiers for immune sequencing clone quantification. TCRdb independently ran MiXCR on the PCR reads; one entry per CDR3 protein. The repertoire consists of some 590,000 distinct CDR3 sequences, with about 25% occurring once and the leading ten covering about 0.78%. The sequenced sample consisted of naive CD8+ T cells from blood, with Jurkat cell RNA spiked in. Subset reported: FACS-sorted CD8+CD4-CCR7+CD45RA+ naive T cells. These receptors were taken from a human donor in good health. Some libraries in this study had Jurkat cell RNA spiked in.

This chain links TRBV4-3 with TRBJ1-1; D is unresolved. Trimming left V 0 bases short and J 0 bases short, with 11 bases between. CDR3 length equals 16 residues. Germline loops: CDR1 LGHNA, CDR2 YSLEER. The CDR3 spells CASSQEIVGMNTEAFF. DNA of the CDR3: TGCGCCAGCAGCCAAGAAATAGTGGGGATGAACACTGAAGCTTTCTTT.

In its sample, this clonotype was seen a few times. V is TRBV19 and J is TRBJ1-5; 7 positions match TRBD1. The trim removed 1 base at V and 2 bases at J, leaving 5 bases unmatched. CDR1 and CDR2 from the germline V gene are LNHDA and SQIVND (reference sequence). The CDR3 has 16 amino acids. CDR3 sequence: CASSIGSRGGNQPQHF. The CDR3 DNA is TGTGCCAGTAGTATAGGTAGCAGGGGGGGCAATCAGCCCCAGCATTTT.

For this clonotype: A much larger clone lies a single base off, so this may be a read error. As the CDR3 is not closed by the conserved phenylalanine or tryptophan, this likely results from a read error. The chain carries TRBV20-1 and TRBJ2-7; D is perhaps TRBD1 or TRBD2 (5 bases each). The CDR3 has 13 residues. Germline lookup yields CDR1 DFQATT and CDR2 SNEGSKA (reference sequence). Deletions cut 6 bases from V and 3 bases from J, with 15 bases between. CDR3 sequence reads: CSASRDRSYEQYL. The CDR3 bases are TGCAGTGCCAGCAGGGACCGCAGCTACGAGCAGTACCTC.

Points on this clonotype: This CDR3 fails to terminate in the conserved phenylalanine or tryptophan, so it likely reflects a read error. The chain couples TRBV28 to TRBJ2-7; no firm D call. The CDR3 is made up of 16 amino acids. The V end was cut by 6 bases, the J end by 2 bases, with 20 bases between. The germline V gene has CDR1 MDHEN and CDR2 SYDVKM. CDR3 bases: TGTGCCAGCAGGGTCCTCACGCCCCAAACCACCTACGAGCAGTACCTC. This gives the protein CASRVLTPQTTYEQYL.

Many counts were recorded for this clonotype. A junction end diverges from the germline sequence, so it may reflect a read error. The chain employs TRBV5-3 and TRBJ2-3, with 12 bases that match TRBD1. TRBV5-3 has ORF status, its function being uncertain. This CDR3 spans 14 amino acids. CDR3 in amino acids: CASSWGQGADTQYF. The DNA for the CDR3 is TGTGCCAGCAGCTGGGGACAGGGGGCGGATACGCAGTATTTT.

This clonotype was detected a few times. The CDR3 DNA reads as TGTGCCAGCAGCAAAGCTAAGGAGCCCGATGAAGCTTTCTTT. Translated, it gives CASSKAKEPDEAFF. V is TRBV21-1 and J is TRBJ1-1. TRBV21-1 is designated a pseudogene. The CDR3 loop spans 14 amino acids.

The CDR3 coding sequence is TGTGCCAGCAGCTTGGGCCTCAGCGCCAGCACAGATACGCAGTATTTT. This sequence encodes CASSLGLSASTDTQYF. The chain combines TRBV5-6 with TRBJ2-3; D not certain. Looked up from germline, CDR1 is SGHDT and CDR2 is YYEEEE. The CDR3 totals 16 residues. Trimming took 0 bases from V and 0 from J, leaving 11 bases between them.

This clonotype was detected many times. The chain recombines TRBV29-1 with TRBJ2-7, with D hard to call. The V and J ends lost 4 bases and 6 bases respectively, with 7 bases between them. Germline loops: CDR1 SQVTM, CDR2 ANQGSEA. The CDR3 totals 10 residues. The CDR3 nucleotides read TGCAGCGTTGGGAACCCCGAGCAGTACTTC. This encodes CSVGNPEQYF.

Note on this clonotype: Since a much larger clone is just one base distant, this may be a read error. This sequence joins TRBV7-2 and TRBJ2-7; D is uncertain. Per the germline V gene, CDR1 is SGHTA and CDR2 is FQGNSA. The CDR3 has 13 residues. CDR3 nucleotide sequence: TGTGCCAGCAGCGAAGCGAGCTCCCACGAGCAGTACTTC. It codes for CASSEASSHEQYF.

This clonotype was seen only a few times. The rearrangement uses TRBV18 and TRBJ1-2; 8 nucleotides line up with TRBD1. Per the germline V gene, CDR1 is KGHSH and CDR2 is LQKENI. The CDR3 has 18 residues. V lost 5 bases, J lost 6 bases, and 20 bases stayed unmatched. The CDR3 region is CASSAELGQAHPPDGYTF. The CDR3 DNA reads TGTGCCAGCTCAGCTGAGTTGGGACAGGCACATCCCCCGGATGGCTACACCTTC.

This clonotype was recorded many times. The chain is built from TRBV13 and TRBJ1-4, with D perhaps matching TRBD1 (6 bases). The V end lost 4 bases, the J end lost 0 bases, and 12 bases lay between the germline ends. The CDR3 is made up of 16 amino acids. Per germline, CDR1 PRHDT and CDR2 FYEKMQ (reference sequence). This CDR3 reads CASSSHRDATNEKLFF. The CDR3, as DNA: TGTGCCAGCAGCTCCCACAGGGATGCAACTAATGAAAAACTGTTTTTT.

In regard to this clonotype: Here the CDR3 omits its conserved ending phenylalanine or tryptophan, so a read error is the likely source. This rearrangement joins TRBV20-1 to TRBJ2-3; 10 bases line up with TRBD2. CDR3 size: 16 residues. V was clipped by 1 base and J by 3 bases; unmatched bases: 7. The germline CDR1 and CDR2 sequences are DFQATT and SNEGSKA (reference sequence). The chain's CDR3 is CSARGPTSGITDTQYS. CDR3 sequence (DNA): TGCAGTGCTAGAGGCCCCACTAGCGGGATTACAGATACGCAGTATTCT.

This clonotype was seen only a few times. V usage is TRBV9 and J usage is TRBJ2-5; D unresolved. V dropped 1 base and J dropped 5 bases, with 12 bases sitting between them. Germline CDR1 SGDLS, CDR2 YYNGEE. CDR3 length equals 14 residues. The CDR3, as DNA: TGTGCCAGCAGCGTACGATGGGGTGGTGAGACCCAGTACTTC. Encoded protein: CASSVRWGGETQYF. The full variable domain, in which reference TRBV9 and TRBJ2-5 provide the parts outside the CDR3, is DSGVTQTPKHLITATGQRVTLRCSPRSGDLSVYWYQQSLDQGLQFLIQYYNGEERAKGNILERFSAQQFPDLHSELNLSSLELGDSALYFCASSVRWGGETQYFGPGTRLLVL.

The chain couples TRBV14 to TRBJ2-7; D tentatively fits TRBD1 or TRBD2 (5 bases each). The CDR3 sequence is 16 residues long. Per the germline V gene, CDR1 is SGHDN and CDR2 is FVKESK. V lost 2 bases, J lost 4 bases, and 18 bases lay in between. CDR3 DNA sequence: TGTGCCAGCAGCCAAAAACCGGGACGGATTTTTTACGAGCAGTACTTC. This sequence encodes CASSQKPGRIFYEQYF.

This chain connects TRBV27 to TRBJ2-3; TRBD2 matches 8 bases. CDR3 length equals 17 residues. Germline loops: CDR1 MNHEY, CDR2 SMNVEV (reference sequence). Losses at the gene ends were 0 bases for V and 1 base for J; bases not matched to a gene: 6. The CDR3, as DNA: TGTGCCAGCAGTTTATCGGGGAGCGGGGGATGCACAGATACGCAGTATTTT. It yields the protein CASSLSGSGGCTDTQYF.

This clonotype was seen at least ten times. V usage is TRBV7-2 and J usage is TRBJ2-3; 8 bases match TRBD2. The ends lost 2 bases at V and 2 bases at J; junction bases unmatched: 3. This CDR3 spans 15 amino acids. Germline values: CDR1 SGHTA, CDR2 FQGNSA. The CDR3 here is CASSLIAGFTDTQYF. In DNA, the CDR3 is TGTGCCAGCAGCTTAATAGCGGGATTCACAGATACGCAGTATTTT.

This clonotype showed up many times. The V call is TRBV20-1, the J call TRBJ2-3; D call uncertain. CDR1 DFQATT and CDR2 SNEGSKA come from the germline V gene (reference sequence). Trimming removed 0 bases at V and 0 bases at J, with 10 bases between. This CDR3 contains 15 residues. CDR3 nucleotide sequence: TGCAGTGCTAGAGATGTCGATTCTAGCACAGATACGCAGTATTTT. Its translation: CSARDVDSSTDTQYF.